These 4 T cell receptor beta chains were sequenced from one sample in a study of blood T cell repertoires in COVID-19. The method was immunoSEQ multiplex PCR; TCRdb's version includes in-frame clones alone and lacks a portion of them. The table includes roughly 250,000 clones, approximately 90% detected once. Sample: PBMCs or T cells enriched from blood (not recorded which). Every receptor here comes from a woman aged 30 to 39 with acute COVID-19.

The chain employs TRBV11-2 and TRBJ2-1; possibly TRBD2 for D (6 bases). V dropped 6 bases and J dropped 8 bases, with 23 bases sitting between them. Germline CDR1 is SGHAT and CDR2 is FQNNGV. The CDR3 loop spans 16 amino acids. The chain's CDR3 is CASSHYARESRDEQFF. The CDR3, as DNA: TGTGCCAGCAGTCATTATGCCCGGGAGAGTAGAGATGAGCAGTTCTTC.

This clone was picked up one time. This chain connects TRBV3-1 (or the pseudogene TRBV3-2) to TRBJ1-2, with D perhaps matching TRBD1 (6 bases). Trimming stripped 6 bases from V and 7 bases from J, with 15 bases between. Germline assignment: CDR1 LGHDT and CDR2 YNNKEL (reference sequence). The CDR3 has 13 residues. The CDR3 coding sequence is TGTGCCAGCAGTAACAGCAGGGGCTCTGGCTACACCTTC. It is translated as CASSNSRGSGYTF.

This sequence joins TRBV7-3 and TRBJ2-1; 8 bases map to TRBD2. The CDR3 extends over 17 amino acids. The V segment lost 6 bases and the J segment 0 bases; nucleotides outside the gene matches: 10. Per germline, CDR1 SGHTA and CDR2 FQGTGA. The CDR3 spells CASSFSSGPSSYNEQFF. The CDR3 region has the DNA TGTGCCAGCAGTTTCTCTAGCGGGCCGAGCTCCTACAATGAGCAGTTCTTC.

This chain links TRBV2 with TRBJ1-1; 12 positions match TRBD1. The germline V gene encodes CDR1 SNHLY and CDR2 FYNNEI. This CDR3 has 17 residues. Unmatched junction bases numbered 9, after V lost 1 base and J lost 6 bases. Here the CDR3 reads CASSEVGQGAKLAEAFF. The CDR3 DNA is TGTGCCAGCAGTGAAGTGGGACAGGGGGCTAAGTTGGCTGAAGCTTTCTTT.